The 20 T cell receptor beta chains below all came from one sample that was sequenced in a study of T-cell memory formation after mild COVID-19. Via MiXCR, TCRdb re-called the 5' RACE reads, giving one row per CDR3 protein. Here the sample spans about 320,000 distinct CDR3 sequences, more than 13% being singletons. Material for sequencing was PBMCs or a T cell subset sorted from them (not recorded which). These TCRs come from a young man who had mild COVID-19 (a few samples of this study predate the infection). Cell type and time point are not known.

A few counts support this clonotype. The chain recombines TRBV29-1 with TRBJ2-7; D might be TRBD1 (5 bases). CDR3 length: 13 residues. With 0 bases removed from V and 2 bases from J, the gap between germline ends came to 8 bases. Germline lookup yields CDR1 SQVTM and CDR2 ANQGSEA. The CDR3 sequence: CSVEDRVTYEQYF. The CDR3 DNA sequence: TGCAGCGTTGAAGACAGGGTAACCTACGAGCAGTACTTC.

The rearrangement uses TRBV12-3 or TRBV12-4 and TRBJ2-6, with D maybe TRBD2 (7 bases). This CDR3 is built from 17 residues. Trimming removed 6 bases at V and 1 base at J, with 16 bases between. CDR3 in DNA: TGTGCCAGCAGCGGACTAGAGGGGGGATCTGGGGCCAACGTCCTGACTTTC. This translates into CASSGLEGGSGANVLTF.

In this sample, this clonotype turned up many times. The chain's CDR3 is CASSLARDSQVNEQYF. The CDR3 DNA is TGTGCCAGCAGCTTGGCCCGGGACAGTCAGGTTAACGAGCAGTACTTC. The chain has TRBV5-4 and TRBJ2-7; 7 positions agree with TRBD1. There are 16 residues in the CDR3. In germline, CDR1 is SGHNT, CDR2 YYREEE (reference sequence). After removal of 0 bases from V and 5 bases from J, the junction contained 11 bases not matched to a gene. Filled out from reference TRBV5-4 and TRBJ2-7, the complete variable domain reads ETGVTQSPTHLIKTRGQQVTLRCSSQSGHNTVSWYQQALGQGPQFIFQYYREEENGRGNFPPRFSGLQFPNYSSELNVNALELDDSALYLCASSLARDSQVNEQYFGPGTRLTVT.

At least ten counts were recorded for this clonotype. The chain carries TRBV4-2 and TRBJ2-7; TRBD1 matches 8 bases. The CDR3 runs 16 residues. Looked up from germline, CDR1 is LGHNA and CDR2 is YNFKEQ. Trimming took 0 bases from V and 0 from J; bases not matched to a gene: 4. The CDR3 spells CASSQELTGASYEQYF. CDR3 DNA: TGTGCCAGCAGCCAAGAACTGACAGGGGCCTCCTACGAGCAGTACTTC.

V gene TRBV7-7 combines with J gene TRBJ2-1; 7 bases are a match to TRBD1. Germline V lookup: CDR1 SSHAT, CDR2 FNYEAQ (reference sequence). The CDR3 loop spans 13 amino acids. Losses at the gene ends were 4 bases for V and 4 bases for J; bases not matched to a gene: 1. The CDR3 bases are TGTGCCAGCAGCTCGGGACAGTACAATGAGCAGTTCTTC. It is translated as CASSSGQYNEQFF.

This clonotype was counted ten times or more. The chain uses TRBV7-2 and TRBJ2-3, with 10 bases aligning to TRBD2. This CDR3 is built from 16 residues. J lost 5 bases, V lost 6 bases, and 11 bases had no gene match. Germline V gives CDR1 SGHTA, CDR2 FQGNSA. The CDR3 sequence: CASSFHLAGVIDTQYF. Here the CDR3 DNA reads TGTGCCAGCAGTTTTCATCTAGCGGGGGTAATAGATACGCAGTATTTT.

The table lists this clonotype with a few counts. The CDR3 nucleotides are TGTGCCAGCAGCGTAGACGGGGGGCGGCGCACCGGGGAGCTGTTTTTT. This sequence encodes CASSVDGGRRTGELFF. This sequence joins TRBV9 and TRBJ2-2; the D gene is possibly TRBD2 (7 bases). V lost 0 bases and J lost 4, with 13 bases in between. CDR1 is SGDLS and CDR2 is YYNGEE in the germline V gene. CDR3 length equals 16 residues. The full variable domain, in which reference TRBV9 and TRBJ2-2 provide the parts outside the CDR3, is DSGVTQTPKHLITATGQRVTLRCSPRSGDLSVYWYQQSLDQGLQFLIQYYNGEERAKGNILERFSAQQFPDLHSELNLSSLELGDSALYFCASSVDGGRRTGELFFGEGSRLTVL.

The genes are TRBV7-2 and TRBJ2-3; possible D gene TRBD2, 6 bases. Germline loops: CDR1 SGHTA, CDR2 FQGNSA. CDR3 length: 16 amino acids. V was shortened by 0 bases and J by 2 bases, with 12 bases between the two germline ends. CDR3 sequence reads: CASSLAGGVLTDTQYF. As DNA, the CDR3 is TGTGCCAGCAGCTTAGCGGGCGGGGTACTCACAGATACGCAGTATTTT.

This chain links TRBV4-3 with TRBJ1-2; 7 bases match TRBD1. CDR1 is LGHNA and CDR2 is YSLEER in the germline V gene. This CDR3 is 15 amino acids long. Trimming at V came to 4 bases and at J to 8 bases, leaving 13 bases not matched to a gene. The CDR3 DNA follows: TGCGCCAGCAGCCGAGGGGTGGACAGGCAGGCCGGCTACACCTTC. It is translated as CASSRGVDRQAGYTF.

This chain links TRBV18 with TRBJ1-4; D perhaps matches TRBD1 (5 bases). There are 21 residues in the CDR3. Germline V gene sequence: CDR1 KGHSH, CDR2 LQKENI. V lost 2 bases to trimming and J lost 0 bases, with 25 bases between them. CDR3 amino acids: CASSPGFRTMNKRTTNEKLFF. For the CDR3, the DNA is TGTGCCAGCTCACCAGGTTTTAGGACAATGAACAAGCGTACAACTAATGAAAAACTGTTTTTT.

This clonotype was picked up a small number of times. The CDR3 nucleotides read TGCGCCAGCAGCTTGGGGGGACTAGCCCAGCAGTTCTTC. This codes for CASSLGGLAQQFF. The chain joins TRBV5-1 to TRBJ2-1; 9 nucleotides line up with TRBD2. The germline CDR1 and CDR2 sequences are SGHRS and YFSETQ. CDR3 length: 13 amino acids. J lost 11 bases, V lost 0 bases, and 3 bases had no gene match.

The chain links TRBV12-3 or TRBV12-4 to TRBJ2-4; TRBD1 aligns across 7 bases. The CDR3 has 12 amino acids. V lost 3 bases to trimming and J lost 12 bases; unmatched junction nucleotides: 5. The CDR3 loop reads CASSLTGFSQYF. The CDR3, as DNA: TGTGCCAGCAGTTTGACAGGGTTCTCTCAGTACTTC.

The J gene is TRBJ2-1, the V gene TRBV20-1, with TRBD2 matching over 9 bases. Germline CDR1 DFQATT, CDR2 SNEGSKA (reference sequence). This CDR3 contains 14 residues. The junction had 7 bases not matched to a gene; V was cut back by 5 bases and J by 5 bases. CDR3 loop: CSADAGTSNNEQFF. CDR3 sequence (DNA): TGCAGTGCTGATGCCGGGACTAGCAACAATGAGCAGTTCTTC.

The chain carries TRBV7-9 and TRBJ2-1; possibly TRBD1 for D (5 bases). Germline V gives CDR1 SEHNR, CDR2 FQNEAQ (reference sequence). The V gene lost 2 bases and the J gene lost 5 bases, with 10 bases spanning the gap. The CDR3 covers 14 residues. The chain's CDR3 is CASSLSGRDNEQFF. DNA of the CDR3: TGTGCCAGCAGCTTATCTGGCAGGGACAATGAGCAGTTCTTC.

V is TRBV25-1 and J is TRBJ1-1; D remains ambiguous. The CDR3 loop spans 13 amino acids. Germline CDR1 reads MGHDK; CDR2 reads SYGVNS. The V end was cut by 0 bases, the J end by 0 bases, with 2 bases between. Here the CDR3 DNA reads TGTGCCAGCAGTGAATACGTGAACACTGAAGCTTTCTTT. Translation gives CASSEYVNTEAFF.

This clonotype was seen only a few times. CDR3 protein: CASSSRQVGGNTIYF. CDR3 nucleotides: TGTGCCAGCAGCTCCCGACAGGTGGGGGGAAACACCATATATTTT. The gene calls are TRBV9 and TRBJ1-3; D is perhaps TRBD1 (6 bases). The germline V and J ends were trimmed by 4 bases and 4 bases, with 15 bases remaining between them. CDR3 length: 15 amino acids. Germline V CDR1 and CDR2: SGDLS, YYNGEE. The variable domain in full, with the rest retrieved from reference TRBV9 and TRBJ1-3, is DSGVTQTPKHLITATGQRVTLRCSPRSGDLSVYWYQQSLDQGLQFLIQYYNGEERAKGNILERFSAQQFPDLHSELNLSSLELGDSALYFCASSSRQVGGNTIYFGEGSWLTVV.

The chain carries TRBV6-6 and TRBJ2-5; D possibly matches TRBD1 or TRBD2 (6 bases each). Looked up from germline, CDR1 is MNHNY and CDR2 is SVGAGI (reference sequence). The CDR3 runs to 16 residues. V lost 2 bases and J 4 bases, leaving 17 bases between the germline ends. The CDR3 is CASSYPSGGWGETQYF. CDR3 nucleotides: TGTGCCAGCAGTTACCCTTCCGGGGGCTGGGGAGAGACCCAGTACTTC.

This clonotype was detected ten times or more. The genes are TRBV6-6 and TRBJ2-3; 7 positions agree with TRBD2. V shed 6 bases and J 1 base; nucleotides not matched to a gene: 16. The CDR3 is 18 residues long. The germline V gene has CDR1 MNHNY and CDR2 SVGAGI (reference sequence). Here the CDR3 reads CASRTTEAGSFGTDTQYF. As DNA, the CDR3 is TGTGCCAGCAGAACGACTGAAGCGGGGTCCTTCGGCACAGATACGCAGTATTTT.

The gene calls are TRBV7-2 and TRBJ1-4; 8 positions match TRBD1. The CDR3 sequence is 13 residues long. Germline V gives CDR1 SGHTA, CDR2 FQGNSA. The J segment lost 8 bases and the V segment lost 5 bases, leaving 4 bases of the junction unmatched. The CDR3 is CASSKTGDEKLFF. The CDR3 coding sequence is TGTGCCAGCAGCAAGACAGGGGACGAAAAACTGTTTTTT.

The chain employs TRBV20-1 and TRBJ2-7, with D perhaps given as TRBD1 or TRBD2 (5 bases each). This CDR3 region has 15 residues. Per germline, CDR1 DFQATT and CDR2 SNEGSKA (reference sequence). V was cut by 3 bases and J by 2 bases, with 17 bases left in between. CDR3 nucleotides: TGCAGTGCTAGGAGGGCCCAGGGTTTCCCCTACGAGCAGTACTTC. It is translated as CSARRAQGFPYEQYF.